This is a list of T cell receptor beta chains from one sample in a study of cytomegalovirus exposure and HLA in healthy donors. Sequenced by immunoSEQ multiplex PCR; TCRdb stores in-frame clones only, minus some. The table records approximately 180,000 clones, about four fifths of them present only once. The sequenced sample was PBMCs. These receptors were collected from a woman aged 18 to 35 in good health and CMV-seronegative. CDR3s leave out the opening cysteine and the closing phenylalanine or tryptophan. The D gene is left open where the match is weak.

cdr3_length	v_call	d_call	cdr3_aa
13	TRBV2	TRBD1	ASRGTGNSNEKLF
16	TRBV27	.	ASSFLAGAIANTGELF
14	TRBV30	.	AWSVRQGIHNSPLH
12	TRBV14	.	ASSQDNGMSGYT
13	TRBV11-3	TRBD2	ASSYEREGIDTQY
12	TRBV5-4	.	ASSSGGARNEQF
13	TRBV4-2	TRBD2	ASLPAGESTDTQY
14	TRBV7-5	.	ARSGPRERGTDTQY
14	TRBV25-1	TRBD1	ASSSSGTGTNYGYT
10	TRBV18	TRBD1	ASSHRTGEQY
15	TRBV9	.	ASSVGGFLGGYNEQF
14	TRBV28	TRBD1	ASSTRNRGQVQPQH
12	TRBV19	TRBD2	ASSMIAGGPEQF
13	TRBV11-2	TRBD2	ASSTDASGRVAQF
13	TRBV19	TRBD2	ASGLTSGDYNEQF
13	TRBV6-5	TRBD1	ASSYTGATGNTIY
14	TRBV7-6	TRBD1	ASSLALGQGWDEQF
13	TRBV5-1	.	ASSLGSGQKETQY
9	TRBV11-3	.	AVRSAETQY
11	TRBV19	.	ASSMGWGYEQF
14	TRBV9	TRBD1	ASSPRGDREYNEQF
13	TRBV4-2	.	ASRLRDIPNQPQH
12	TRBV5-4	.	ASSLPYPSSTQY
11	TRBV21-1	.	ARLPGQGAGIT
12	TRBV21-1	.	ASSKDGSQETQY
12	TRBV4-3	.	ASSQGAGWTEAF
16	TRBV7-9	TRBD2	ASSRGGRMTAVDYEQY
9	TRBV30	.	AWTGYNEQF
13	TRBV4-3	TRBD1	ASSQEEGAYTEAF
18	TRBV28	.	ASSLWGSQGFGAMNTEAF
13	TRBV28	TRBD2	ASSTIAGGRNEQF
12	TRBV7-6	TRBD1	ASSLGQGPTEAF
13	TRBV11-3	.	ASSPGLNPYNEQF
13	TRBV9	TRBD1	ASSAGTASSYEQY
12	TRBV19	.	ASSIGGSAYGYT
12	TRBV7-8	.	ASSLDRVNQPQH
11	TRBV5-1	.	ASSSPSSYEQY
12	TRBV9	TRBD1	ASSGRDSYNEQF
12	TRBV28	.	ASRSAGAGNTIY
14	TRBV29-1	TRBD1	SVEGPPQGVKNIQY
12	TRBV28	TRBD1	ASRPDRGTYGYT
13	TRBV5-3	.	ARTSRRVADTEAF